A single T cell receptor (beta chain) is shown here with its context. These data come from a study of blood T cell repertoires in COVID-19. Study context: Acute and convalescent COVID-19 samples came from the United States, Italy and Spain.

Recovered participants had two consecutive negative NP/OP PCR tests, healthcare professional clearance, or symptom resolution. The table came from immunoSEQ multiplex PCR; TCRdb's copy has only in-frame clones and leaves some out. The sample lists 500,000 or so clones; 87% were seen once. The V gene's germline CDR1 is MNHEY and CDR2 SVGEGT. This CDR3 has 16 residues. Trimming removed 6 bases from V and 3 bases from J; junction bases left unmatched: 10. The genes are TRBV6-2 or TRBV6-3 and TRBJ2-5; 10 bases are shared with TRBD1. This TCR derives from a woman between 18 and 29 years old who had recovered from COVID-19. The sequenced sample consisted of PBMCs or T cells enriched from blood (not recorded which). The CDR3 spells CASSSRPGQGKETQYF. The CDR3 coding sequence is TGTGCCAGCAGCTCCCGCCCGGGACAGGGGAAAGAGACCCAGTACTTC.